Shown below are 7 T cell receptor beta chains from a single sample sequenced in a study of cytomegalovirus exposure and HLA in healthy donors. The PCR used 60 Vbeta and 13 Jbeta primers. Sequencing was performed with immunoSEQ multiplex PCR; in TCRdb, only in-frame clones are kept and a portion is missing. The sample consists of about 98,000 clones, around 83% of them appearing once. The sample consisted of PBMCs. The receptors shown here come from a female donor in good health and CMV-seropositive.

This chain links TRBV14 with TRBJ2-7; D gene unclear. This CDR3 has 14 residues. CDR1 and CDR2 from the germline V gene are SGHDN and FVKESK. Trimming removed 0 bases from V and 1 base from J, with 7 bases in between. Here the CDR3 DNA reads TGTGCCAGCAGCCAAGATTGGAGTTCCTACGAGCAGTACTTC. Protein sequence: CASSQDWSSYEQYF.

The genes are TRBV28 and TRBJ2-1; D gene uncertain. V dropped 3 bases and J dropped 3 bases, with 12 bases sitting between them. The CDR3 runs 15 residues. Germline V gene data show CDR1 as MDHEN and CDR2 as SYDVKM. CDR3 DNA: TGTGCCAGCAGTTTCAGGCCAGGTGGCTACAATGAGCAGTTCTTC. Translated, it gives CASSFRPGGYNEQFF. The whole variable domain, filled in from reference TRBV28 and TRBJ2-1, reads DVKVTQSSRYLVKRTGEKVFLECVQDMDHENMFWYRQDPGLGLRLIYFSYDVKMKEKGDIPEGYSVSREKKERFSLILESASTNQTSMYLCASSFRPGGYNEQFFGPGTRLTVL.

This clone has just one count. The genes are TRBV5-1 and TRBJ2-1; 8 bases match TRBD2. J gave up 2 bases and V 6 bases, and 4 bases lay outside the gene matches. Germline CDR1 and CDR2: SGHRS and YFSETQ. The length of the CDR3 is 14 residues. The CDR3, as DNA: TGCGCCAGCAAGGACGGGGGGGCCTACAATGAGCAGTTCTTC. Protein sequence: CASKDGGAYNEQFF.

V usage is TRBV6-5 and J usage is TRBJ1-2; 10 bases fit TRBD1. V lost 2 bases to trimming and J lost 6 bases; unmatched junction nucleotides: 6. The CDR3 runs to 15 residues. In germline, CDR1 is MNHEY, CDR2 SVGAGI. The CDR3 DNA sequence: TGTGCCAGCAGTTACGCCGGGACAGGGGAACATGGCTACACCTTC. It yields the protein CASSYAGTGEHGYTF.

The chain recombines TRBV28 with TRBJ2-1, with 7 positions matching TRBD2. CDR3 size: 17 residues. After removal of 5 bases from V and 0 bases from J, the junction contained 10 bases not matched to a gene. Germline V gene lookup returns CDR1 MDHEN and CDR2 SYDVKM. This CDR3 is CASSLFPSGSSYNEQFF. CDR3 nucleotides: TGTGCCAGCAGTCTGTTCCCTAGCGGAAGCTCCTACAATGAGCAGTTCTTC.

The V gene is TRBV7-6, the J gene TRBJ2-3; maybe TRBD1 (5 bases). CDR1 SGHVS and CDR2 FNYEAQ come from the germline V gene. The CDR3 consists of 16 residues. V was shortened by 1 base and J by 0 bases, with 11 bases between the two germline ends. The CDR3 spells CASSLERGWSTDTQYF. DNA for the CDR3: TGTGCCAGCAGCTTAGAAAGGGGCTGGAGCACAGATACGCAGTATTTT.

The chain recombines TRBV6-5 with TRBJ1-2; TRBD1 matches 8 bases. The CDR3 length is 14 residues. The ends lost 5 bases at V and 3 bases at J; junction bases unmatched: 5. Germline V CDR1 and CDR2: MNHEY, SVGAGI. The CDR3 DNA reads TGTGCCAGCAGTAGGACAGGGAGAGACTATGGCTACACCTTC. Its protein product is CASSRTGRDYGYTF.